This T cell receptor beta chain originates from a study of blood T cell repertoires in COVID-19. About the research overall: Italy, Spain and the United States were the sources of the convalescent and acute COVID-19 samples. PBMCs, B-cell-depleted T cells, or T cells were the source of the cDNA or gDNA that made up the material.

In the authors' workflow: Estimation of nucleated cell counts relied on the amplification of reference gene primers. Some clones are missing from TCRdb's copy, which holds only in-frame ones; the method was immunoSEQ multiplex PCR. V and J calls and clone size are as listed in that table; D and trimming were resolved from the DNA. This sample has about 34,000 clones; approximately 71% occur once, and the top ten carry roughly 16%. The CDR3 runs to 15 residues. Germline V gene data show CDR1 as SGHVS and CDR2 as FQNEAQ. V trimming: 7 bases; J trimming: 6 bases; junction bases outside the gene matches: 7.

The TCR sequence derives from a human donor in a cohort sampled during active COVID-19. Sequencing used peripheral blood. The chain joins TRBV7-8 to TRBJ2-1; 12 bases map to TRBD2. Here the CDR3 reads CASTPTSGRGNEQFF. In DNA, the CDR3 is TGTGCCAGCACCCCGACTAGCGGGAGAGGCAATGAGCAGTTCTTC. The full variable domain, its missing parts supplied by reference TRBV7-8 and TRBJ2-1, is GAGVSQSPRYKVAKRGQDVALRCDPISGHVSLFWYQQALGQGPEFLTYFQNEAQLDKSGLPSDRFFAERPEGSVSTLKIQRTQQEDSAVYLCASTPTSGRGNEQFFGPGTRLTVL.